These 25 T cell receptor beta chains share one sample of origin, sequenced in a study of T cells in localized non-small cell lung cancer. Assay used: immunoSEQ multiplex PCR; TCRdb lists only in-frame clones, some missing. This sample carries 1,500 to 2,000 clones, approximately 29% of them seen once, and the ten largest clones take 27%. Specimen: normal lung tissue next to the tumor, collected before any cancer treatment. The origin of the receptors is a female donor of 60 years or more with stage I lung adenocarcinoma.

This clone showed up just a few times. The chain combines TRBV18 with TRBJ2-5; the D is unclear. The CDR3 is 14 residues long. Deletions cut 2 bases from V and 2 bases from J, with 9 bases between. The germline V gene has CDR1 KGHSH and CDR2 LQKENI. Written as DNA, the CDR3 is TGTGCCAGCTCACCAGCTGGACGTCAAGAGACCCAGTACTTC. Protein sequence: CASSPAGRQETQYF.

This clone showed up just a few times. J is TRBJ2-7 and V is TRBV11-3; perhaps TRBD1 as D (5 bases). V was trimmed by 3 bases and J by 5 bases, leaving 20 bases between them. The CDR3 loop spans 16 amino acids. Germline CDR1 reads SGHNT; CDR2 reads YENEEA. CDR3 loop: CASSFQGTIPTDEQYF. The DNA of the CDR3 is TGTGCCAGCAGCTTCCAGGGTACCATCCCGACTGACGAGCAGTACTTC.

This CDR3 reads CASSRGRVGTDTQYF. DNA of the CDR3: TGTGCCAGTAGTAGGGGGCGGGTTGGCACAGATACGCAGTATTTT. The chain couples TRBV19 to TRBJ2-3, with D perhaps TRBD1 (6 bases). Germline V lookup: CDR1 LNHDA, CDR2 SQIVND (reference sequence). Trimming removed 4 bases from V and 1 base from J, with 12 bases in between. This CDR3 contains 15 residues.

This clone was seen a handful of times. V and J are TRBV11-3 and TRBJ2-5, with TRBD1 matching 8 bases. The germline gives CDR1 SGHNT, CDR2 YENEEA. CDR3 length equals 15 residues. The ends lost 6 bases at V and 3 bases at J; junction bases unmatched: 9. CDR3 nucleotide sequence: TGTGCCAGCAGGCCGACAGGGGTTGGAGAAGAGACCCAGTACTTC. Translating it yields CASRPTGVGEETQYF. The whole variable domain, filled in from reference TRBV11-3 and TRBJ2-5, reads EAGVVQSPRYKIIEKKQPVAFWCNPISGHNTLYWYLQNLGQGPELLIRYENEEAVDDSQLPKDRFSAERLKGVDSTLKIQPAELGDSAVYLCASRPTGVGEETQYFGPGTRLLVL.

This chain links TRBV29-1 with TRBJ2-1, with a weak D call TRBD1 (6 bases). This CDR3 is built from 14 residues. V gave up 6 bases and J gave up 7 bases, with 19 bases separating them. CDR1 is SQVTM, CDR2 ANQGSEA, per germline. CDR3 sequence reads: CSVTQGQDWNEQFF. The CDR3 nucleotides read TGCAGCGTGACCCAGGGGCAGGATTGGAATGAGCAGTTCTTC.

CDR3 in amino acids: CASSTSVFTGELFF. The CDR3, as DNA: TGCGCCAGCAGCACATCCGTCTTCACCGGGGAGCTGTTTTTT. This chain connects TRBV5-1 to TRBJ2-2; D gene unclear. Germline loops: CDR1 SGHRS, CDR2 YFSETQ. The CDR3 totals 14 residues. V was trimmed by 4 bases and J by 4 bases, leaving 11 bases between them.

The rearrangement joins TRBV19 to TRBJ1-1; TRBD1 is a possible D gene (6 bases). V was clipped by 4 bases and J by 3 bases, with 15 bases between them. The CDR3 length is 15 residues. Per the germline V gene, CDR1 is LNHDA and CDR2 is SQIVND (reference sequence). CDR3 coding DNA: TGTGCCAGTAGTAACCTATTAGACAGGTACACTGAAGCTTTCTTT. It translates to CASSNLLDRYTEAFF.

Judged by abundance, this clone is medium-sized. V and J are TRBV18 and TRBJ1-3; no firm D call. CDR1 and CDR2 from the germline V gene are KGHSH and LQKENI. CDR3 length: 14 amino acids. V was clipped by 4 bases and J by 8 bases, with 15 bases between them. The CDR3 spells CASSRRPAGDTIYF. The CDR3 DNA reads as TGTGCCAGCTCACGACGACCGGCAGGAGACACCATATATTTT.

The chain is built from TRBV5-1 and TRBJ2-7; D tentatively reads TRBD1 or TRBD2 (6 bases each). The germline V gene encodes CDR1 SGHRS and CDR2 YFSETQ. The CDR3 sequence is 15 residues long. The V end was cut by 4 bases, the J end by 0 bases, with 14 bases between. Here the CDR3 DNA reads TGCGCCAGCAGCGTAGAGGGGGACTCCTCCTACGAGCAGTACTTC. This sequence encodes CASSVEGDSSYEQYF.

The chain uses TRBV11-1 and TRBJ2-1; D is perhaps TRBD2 (6 bases). The germline gives CDR1 SGHAT, CDR2 FQDESV (reference sequence). Deletions cut 0 bases from V and 9 bases from J, with 18 bases between. This CDR3 region has 16 residues. CDR3 in amino acids: CASSLAGGGSVIEQFF. The CDR3, as DNA: TGTGCCAGCAGCTTAGCAGGTGGAGGGAGTGTTATTGAGCAGTTCTTC.

This chain links TRBV12-5 with TRBJ1-2; D may be TRBD1 (5 bases). V shed 2 bases and J shed 8 bases, with 12 bases lying between them. The CDR3 contains 13 residues. Germline loops: CDR1 LGHNT, CDR2 FRNRAP. CDR3 sequence (DNA): TGTGCTAGTGGTTTGTATCAGGGAGGCGGCTACACCTTC. Protein: CASGLYQGGGYTF.

This clone came up a few times. V usage is TRBV29-1 and J usage is TRBJ2-2, with unresolved D. This CDR3 spans 12 amino acids. Trimming pared 4 bases from V and 3 bases from J, leaving 6 bases between. Germline loops: CDR1 SQVTM, CDR2 ANQGSEA. The CDR3 loop reads CSVVRYTGELFF. The CDR3 bases are TGCAGCGTTGTACGGTACACCGGGGAGCTGTTTTTT.

The chain joins TRBV6-8 to TRBJ1-2; maybe TRBD1 (5 bases). CDR1 and CDR2 (germline): MNHGY, SAAAGT. This CDR3 comprises 18 residues. V lost 10 bases and J lost 4, with 31 bases in between. The CDR3 spells CATSTTGGGDVASYGYTF. CDR3 DNA sequence: TGTGCCACATCGACCACGGGGGGTGGCGACGTAGCGTCCTATGGCTACACCTTC.

The rearrangement joins TRBV19 to TRBJ1-2; TRBD1 might be the D (5 bases). The length of the CDR3 is 15 residues. Looked up from germline, CDR1 is LNHDA and CDR2 is SQIVND (reference sequence). V gave up 2 bases and J gave up 2 bases, with 12 bases separating them. CDR3 sequence (DNA): TGTGCCAGTAGTATATACCCGACAGCCAACTATGGCTACACCTTC. It is translated as CASSIYPTANYGYTF.

A few counts support this clone. V and J are TRBV2 and TRBJ2-3; no reliable D call. CDR1 SNHLY and CDR2 FYNNEI come from the germline V gene. The CDR3 has 14 residues. Trimming left V 7 bases short and J 3 bases short, with 14 bases between. The chain's CDR3 is CASTRYQQTDTQYF. The CDR3 DNA follows: TGTGCCAGCACAAGGTACCAACAAACAGATACGCAGTATTTT.

The J gene is TRBJ2-2, the V gene TRBV29-1; D is undetermined. The CDR3 contains 14 residues. Per germline, CDR1 SQVTM and CDR2 ANQGSEA. Trimming shortened V by 4 bases and J by 6 bases, and 15 bases separated the two germline ends. CDR3 residues: CSVGLTFAAGELFF. CDR3 nucleotide sequence: TGCAGCGTTGGACTGACGTTTGCCGCCGGGGAGCTGTTTTTT.

The chain has TRBV19 and TRBJ2-1; TRBD1 matches 8 bases. Per the germline V gene, CDR1 is LNHDA and CDR2 is SQIVND (reference sequence). The CDR3 covers 17 residues. V was clipped by 5 bases and J by 4 bases; unmatched bases: 13. This chain's CDR3 is CASSSYPGTGAYNEQFF. The CDR3 region has the DNA TGTGCCAGTAGTTCGTACCCCGGGACAGGTGCGTACAATGAGCAGTTCTTC.

CDR3 protein: CASSENRGNQPQHF. CDR3 DNA: TGTGCCAGCAGTGAAAACAGGGGCAATCAGCCCCAGCATTTT. The genes are TRBV9 and TRBJ1-5, with D possibly being TRBD1 (6 bases). The CDR3 length is 14 residues. Trimming cost V 5 bases and J 2 bases, with 11 bases left between them. Germline lookup yields CDR1 SGDLS and CDR2 YYNGEE.

This clone was found a few times. CDR3 sequence: CASSSRLAGETQYF. Here the CDR3 DNA reads TGTGCCAGCAGTTCGAGACTAGCCGGAGAGACCCAGTACTTC. This chain uses TRBV6-8 with TRBJ2-5; 7 nucleotides match TRBD2. V trimming: 4 bases; J trimming: 4 bases; junction bases outside the gene matches: 6. CDR1 and CDR2 from the germline V gene are MNHGY and SAAAGT. The CDR3 is made up of 14 amino acids.

The J gene is TRBJ1-1, the V gene TRBV9; TRBD1 is a possible D gene (5 bases). CDR1 is SGDLS, CDR2 YYNGEE, per germline. V shed 7 bases and J shed 4 bases, with 17 bases lying between them. This CDR3 has 14 amino acids. DNA for the CDR3: TGTGCCAGCGGGGGGAACACGTTGTTCACTGAAGCTTTCTTT. Translated, it gives CASGGNTLFTEAFF.

This clone was seen more than once but under ten times. At one of its ends the junction is not consistent with the germline gene, which may arise from a read error. The V call is TRBV7-7, the J call TRBJ2-5; D not resolved. CDR3 size: 15 residues. CDR1 is SSHAT and CDR2 is FNYEAQ in the germline V gene (reference sequence). CDR3 sequence reads: CASSSGVTVGETQYF. CDR3 coding DNA: TGTGCTAGCAGCTCCGGAGTCACAGTGGGAGAGACCCAGTACTTC.

This clone was seen a handful of times. The chain recombines TRBV6-7 with TRBJ1-2; D gene uncertain. TRBV6-7 is an open reading frame whose function is uncertain. The CDR3 has 11 residues. V lost 5 bases and J lost 7, with 8 bases in between. In DNA, the CDR3 is TGTGCCAGCAGTCAGACAACTGGCTACACCTTC. Amino acid sequence: CASSQTTGYTF.

The table lists this clone with a count of one. The chain uses TRBV18 and TRBJ1-2, with D uncertain. V was clipped by 4 bases and J by 4 bases, with 13 bases between them. CDR1 and CDR2 from the germline V gene are KGHSH and LQKENI. The length of the CDR3 is 14 residues. The CDR3 sequence: CASSRESLVYGYTF. CDR3 sequence (DNA): TGTGCCAGCTCACGGGAGTCACTAGTCTATGGCTACACCTTC.

CDR3 residues: CASSLGPLSVETQYF. In nucleotides, the CDR3 is TGTGCCAGCAGCTTAGGACCCTTGAGCGTAGAGACCCAGTACTTC. The chain joins TRBV11-3 to TRBJ2-5; no firm D call. The CDR3 loop spans 15 amino acids. Germline V gene lookup returns CDR1 SGHNT and CDR2 YENEEA. Trimming removed 1 base at V and 4 bases at J, with 13 bases between.

This chain connects TRBV28 to TRBJ1-2; a possible D gene is TRBD1 (5 bases). The CDR3 loop spans 17 amino acids. In germline, CDR1 is MDHEN, CDR2 SYDVKM. V lost 7 bases to trimming and J lost 6 bases, with 27 bases between them. CDR3 loop: CASNHGGGSDGTHGYTF. The CDR3 DNA is TGTGCCAGCAACCACGGGGGGGGAAGTGATGGGACTCATGGCTACACCTTC.